The clone carrying this T cell receptor beta chain was observed at least ten times. Its antigen is unidentified. MiXCR, run by TCRdb on the reads, gives a single entry per CDR3 protein. Among roughly 320,000 distinct CDR3 sequences listed, approximately 8.9% were seen once. The record originates from a study of T cell repertoires in cytomegalovirus infection. As for the study in general: Public TCR beta signatures indicated both CMV infection and matching HLA type.

Overall study results and limits: Dominating the ex vivo response were HLA-C-restricted CMV-specific TCR beta clonotypes.

The CDR3 spans 16 residues. The ends lost 0 bases at V and 7 bases at J; junction bases unmatched: 8. Per germline, CDR1 SGHTA and CDR2 FQGNSA. The receptor was derived from a human donor in good health (CMV status not recorded). Some clones in this sample may be carry-over from other donors' samples. The material sequenced was PBMCs. V and J are TRBV7-2 and TRBJ2-5; TRBD2 aligns across 10 bases. The DNA for the CDR3 is TGTGCCAGCAGCTTAGCAAGCCAGCGGGGGGGCGTGACCCAGTACTTC. This encodes CASSLASQRGGVTQYF.